The 8 T cell receptor beta chains below all came from one sample that was sequenced in a study of blood T cell repertoires in COVID-19. Here immunoSEQ multiplex PCR was the method, and the copy in TCRdb shows in-frame clones only, minus some. This repertoire shows roughly 250,000 clones, about 85% found once; its top ten account for around 1%. Material: peripheral blood. The receptors stem from a man between 35 and 55 years old with acute or convalescent COVID-19.

This clone was seen only once. V and J are TRBV12-3 or TRBV12-4 and TRBJ2-1, with 9 nucleotides matching TRBD2. V was clipped by 2 bases and J by 9 bases; unmatched bases: 2. The length of the CDR3 is 13 residues. The CDR3 sequence is CASSLRAGGEQFF. The CDR3 DNA is TGTGCCAGCAGTTTAAGAGCGGGGGGTGAGCAGTTCTTC.

The rearrangement uses TRBV7-2 and TRBJ1-2, with D tentatively TRBD1 (5 bases). V lost 5 bases, J lost 6 bases, and 16 bases lay in between. This CDR3 contains 14 residues. Germline V gives CDR1 SGHTA, CDR2 FQGNSA. The CDR3 protein is CASSRSVAGDGYTF. The CDR3 region has the DNA TGTGCCAGCAGCCGGAGCGTGGCGGGGGATGGCTACACCTTC.

The chain recombines TRBV6-5 with TRBJ1-5; no clear D. The CDR3 runs 15 residues. Germline CDR1 and CDR2: MNHEY and SVGAGI. The germline V and J ends were trimmed by 6 bases and 1 base, with 13 bases remaining between them. Here the CDR3 DNA reads TGTGCCAGCAGGGCGGGTGAAGGGAGCAATCAGCCCCAGCATTTT. It encodes CASRAGEGSNQPQHF.

This chain connects TRBV6-5 to TRBJ1-2, with no clear D. Trimming removed 6 bases from V and 3 bases from J, with 11 bases in between. Per the germline V gene, CDR1 is MNHEY and CDR2 is SVGAGI. The CDR3 totals 13 residues. CDR3 in amino acids: CASSPQIDYGYTF. CDR3 nucleotides: TGTGCCAGCAGCCCACAGATTGACTATGGCTACACCTTC.

This rearrangement joins TRBV6-6 to TRBJ1-3; 7 nucleotides agree with TRBD1. The CDR3 is made up of 21 amino acids. The V segment lost 6 bases and the J segment 7 bases; nucleotides outside the gene matches: 30. Germline values: CDR1 MNHNY, CDR2 SVGAGI (reference sequence). The CDR3 here is CASSRQKRSGTAYNGRNTIYF. The DNA of the CDR3 is TGTGCCAGCAGCCGTCAAAAGCGCTCCGGGACAGCATACAACGGACGTAACACCATATATTTT.

V usage is TRBV12-3 or TRBV12-4 and J usage is TRBJ1-4, with D possibly matching TRBD1 (5 bases). The V end lost 8 bases, the J end lost 10 bases, and 14 bases lay between the germline ends. This CDR3 contains 12 residues. The CDR3 coding sequence is TGTGCCAGCTCTCAGGGCATGGGAAAACTGTTTTTT. It codes for CASSQGMGKLFF.

This chain links TRBV29-1 with TRBJ1-2; 7 bases fit TRBD1. Germline values: CDR1 SQVTM, CDR2 ANQGSEA. This CDR3 has 12 amino acids. V dropped 6 bases and J dropped 3; count of bases not matched to a gene: 4. The CDR3 sequence: CSVVTGDYGYTF. The CDR3 DNA is TGCAGCGTAGTAACAGGGGACTATGGCTACACCTTC.

The rearrangement joins TRBV29-1 to TRBJ1-1; no clear D gene. CDR1 SQVTM and CDR2 ANQGSEA come from the germline V gene. Trimming removed 4 bases from V and 4 bases from J, with 13 bases in between. CDR3 length: 13 residues. The CDR3 bases are TGCAGCGTTGGAGGGTTATTAGTCACTGAAGCTTTCTTT. Its translation: CSVGGLLVTEAFF.